Below are 32 T cell receptor beta chains sequenced from a single sample in a study of blood T cell repertoires in COVID-19. The protocol was immunoSEQ multiplex PCR, while the TCRdb copy is restricted to in-frame clones and leaves out a portion. The table shows around 56,000 clones, with 75% to 95% occurring only once. Sequencing was done on a sample of peripheral blood. The receptors originated from a man older than 75 with acute or convalescent COVID-19.

The rearrangement joins TRBV18 to TRBJ2-5; TRBD2 aligns across 10 bases. Germline CDR1 reads KGHSH; CDR2 reads LQKENI. This CDR3 spans 18 amino acids. J gave up 8 bases and V 0 bases, and 15 bases lay outside the gene matches. CDR3 nucleotide sequence: TGTGCCAGCTCACCACCCGTTCCCGGGCTAGCGGGGGAAGGAACCCAGTACTTC. Its protein is CASSPPVPGLAGEGTQYF.

The V and J genes are TRBV3-1 (or the pseudogene TRBV3-2) and TRBJ2-5; TRBD1 agrees at 7 bases. The CDR3 has 18 amino acids. Per germline, CDR1 LGHDT and CDR2 YNNKEL (reference sequence). Losses at the gene ends were 5 bases for V and 7 bases for J; bases not matched to a gene: 22. The CDR3 loop reads CASSNGRSGGDVYRTQYF. DNA for the CDR3: TGTGCCAGCAGCAATGGCCGCTCAGGGGGTGATGTTTATCGGACCCAGTACTTC.

The V call is TRBV19, the J call TRBJ1-6; D perhaps matches TRBD1 (5 bases). V was shortened by 3 bases and J by 7 bases, with 16 bases between the two germline ends. This CDR3 has 16 amino acids. Germline values: CDR1 LNHDA, CDR2 SQIVND (reference sequence). DNA of the CDR3: TGTGCCAGTAGTATGTTCGGGGGTTCCCTCAATTCACCCCTCCACTTT. This encodes CASSMFGGSLNSPLHF.

The chain recombines TRBV18 with TRBJ1-2; weak D call: TRBD1 (5 bases). This CDR3 has 12 amino acids. Germline CDR1 and CDR2: KGHSH and LQKENI. Trimming took off 5 bases at V and 8 bases at J, with 12 bases between the two ends. The CDR3 here is CASSAGLGGYTF. In nucleotides, the CDR3 is TGTGCCAGCTCAGCGGGACTTGGGGGCTACACCTTC. Looking up the rest from reference TRBV18 and TRBJ1-2 gives the full variable domain: NAGVMQNPRHLVRRRGQEARLRCSPMKGHSHVYWYRQLPEEGLKFMVYLQKENIIDESGMPKERFSAEFPKEGPSILRIQQVVRGDSAAYFCASSAGLGGYTFGSGTRLTVV.

The chain combines TRBV10-3 with TRBJ1-5; the match to TRBD1 covers 7 bases. The CDR3 covers 16 residues. In germline, CDR1 is ENHRY, CDR2 SYGVKD. Trimming removed 5 bases from V and 8 bases from J; junction bases left unmatched: 15. The CDR3 region has the DNA TGTGCCATCAGTAAACAACAGGGGCCTATGGGGGAGCCCCAGCATTTT. Residues: CAISKQQGPMGEPQHF.

In this sample, this clone turned up a few times. This chain joins TRBV28 and TRBJ1-2, with D tentatively TRBD1 (5 bases). The CDR3 length is 11 residues. Trimming shortened V by 10 bases and J by 4 bases, and 10 bases separated the two germline ends. Per the germline V gene, CDR1 is MDHEN and CDR2 is SYDVKM. The CDR3 protein is CAISDIYGYTF. DNA of the CDR3: TGTGCCATTTCGGACATCTATGGCTACACCTTC.

The gene calls are TRBV7-8 and TRBJ2-7; tentative D call: TRBD2 (6 bases). V was cut by 2 bases and J by 5 bases, with 10 bases left in between. Germline V CDR1 and CDR2: SGHVS, FQNEAQ. The CDR3 runs 13 residues. The CDR3 DNA reads TGTGCCAGCAGCTTATCGGGAGCCAACGAGCAGTACTTC. Encoded protein: CASSLSGANEQYF.

This chain joins TRBV7-2 and TRBJ1-1; no reliable D call. Per the germline V gene, CDR1 is SGHTA and CDR2 is FQGNSA. The CDR3 has 14 amino acids. V dropped 5 bases and J dropped 1 base, with 11 bases sitting between them. In DNA form, the CDR3 reads TGTGCCAGCAGCCCAAACCCGGGGAACACTGAAGCTTTCTTT. Protein product: CASSPNPGNTEAFF.

This clone was counted between two and nine times. This chain links TRBV3-1 (or the pseudogene TRBV3-2) with TRBJ1-2; 8 nucleotides agree with TRBD1. This CDR3 region has 14 residues. V gave up 1 base and J gave up 7 bases; unmatched junction bases: 5. The germline V gene has CDR1 LGHDT and CDR2 YNNKEL (reference sequence). CDR3 DNA: TGTGCCAGCAGCCAAGCAGACAGGGGTCTTGGCTACACCTTC. This sequence encodes CASSQADRGLGYTF.

The chain joins TRBV6-1 to TRBJ2-5; D might be TRBD1 (6 bases). In germline, CDR1 is MNHNS, CDR2 SASEGT. The germline V and J ends were trimmed by 1 base and 4 bases, with 10 bases remaining between them. This CDR3 is 14 amino acids long. CDR3 region: CASSEGTVAETQYF. Written as DNA, the CDR3 is TGTGCCAGCAGTGAAGGGACAGTGGCAGAGACCCAGTACTTC.

The chain is built from TRBV5-1 and TRBJ2-1; 9 bases align to TRBD1. Losses at the gene ends were 0 bases for V and 5 bases for J; bases not matched to a gene: 3. The V gene's germline CDR1 is SGHRS and CDR2 YFSETQ. This CDR3 has 15 amino acids. CDR3 residues: CASSLDGTGHNEQFF. The CDR3 DNA reads TGCGCCAGCAGCTTGGATGGGACAGGGCACAATGAGCAGTTCTTC.

This clone was seen only once. The V and J genes are TRBV4-2 and TRBJ2-7; D possibly corresponds to TRBD1 (6 bases). The CDR3 has 15 residues. Germline CDR1 and CDR2: LGHNA and YNFKEQ. Trimming cost V 0 bases and J 2 bases, with 11 bases left between them. The CDR3 loop is CASSQEEGGPYEQYF. In DNA, the CDR3 is TGTGCCAGCAGCCAAGAAGAAGGGGGACCCTACGAGCAGTACTTC.

The chain combines TRBV11-2 with TRBJ2-7; TRBD1 agrees at 8 bases. The CDR3 extends over 14 amino acids. Germline V lookup: CDR1 SGHAT, CDR2 FQNNGV. Trimming removed 5 bases from V and 4 bases from J; junction bases left unmatched: 7. CDR3 DNA: TGTGCCAGCAGCCTTGGACAGGGCCCGTACGAGCAGTACTTC. Encoded protein: CASSLGQGPYEQYF.

This chain's CDR3 is CASSLVVGQTEAFF. The CDR3 DNA is TGCGCCAGCAGCTTGGTTGTGGGGCAAACTGAAGCTTTCTTT. The genes are TRBV5-1 and TRBJ1-1, with D possibly matching TRBD1 (5 bases). This CDR3 is built from 14 residues. Per the germline V gene, CDR1 is SGHRS and CDR2 is YFSETQ. Between the trimmed V and J ends, which lost 0 bases and 5 bases, there was a span of 11 bases.

This chain connects TRBV10-2 to TRBJ1-1, with TRBD1 as a possible D gene (5 bases). The length of the CDR3 is 13 residues. Trimming took 10 bases from V and 2 from J, leaving 14 bases between them. Germline loops: CDR1 WSHSY, CDR2 SAAADI. The DNA of the CDR3 is TGCGCCACCGGGGGGATAATCAACACTGAAGCTTTCTTT. It encodes CATGGIINTEAFF.

The J gene is TRBJ1-1, the V gene TRBV19; D gene uncertain. V shed 3 bases and J shed 4 bases, with 9 bases lying between them. CDR3 length equals 13 residues. The germline CDR1 and CDR2 sequences are LNHDA and SQIVND (reference sequence). The CDR3 DNA reads as TGTGCCAGTAGTATCCCCTATTCCACTGAAGCTTTCTTT. The encoded protein is CASSIPYSTEAFF.

The rearrangement uses TRBV20-1 and TRBJ1-2, with TRBD1 matching over 8 bases. Germline CDR1 is DFQATT and CDR2 is SNEGSKA (reference sequence). The CDR3 spans 14 residues. V lost 3 bases and J lost 8; bases outside the gene matches: 11. For the CDR3, the DNA is TGCAGTGCTAGTCTACCCAGGGGGCTAGGGGGCTACACCTTC. Its translation: CSASLPRGLGGYTF.

The genes are TRBV24-1 and TRBJ2-3; 11 nucleotides match TRBD1. The CDR3 contains 17 residues. The germline V gene encodes CDR1 KGHDR and CDR2 SFDVKD. V dropped 6 bases and J dropped 0; count of bases not matched to a gene: 7. For the CDR3, the DNA is TGTGCCACCAGTCCTGGGACAGGGGGAGGGAGCACAGATACGCAGTATTTT. Protein product: CATSPGTGGGSTDTQYF.

CDR3 region: CASSSTGTAYNEQFF. DNA for the CDR3: TGCGCCAGCAGCTCTACCGGGACAGCCTACAATGAGCAGTTCTTC. The V gene is TRBV5-1, the J gene TRBJ2-1; TRBD1 matches at 7 bases. Trimming took 3 bases from V and 2 from J; bases not matched to a gene: 5. The germline V gene encodes CDR1 SGHRS and CDR2 YFSETQ. The CDR3 is 15 residues long.

The chain is built from TRBV19 and TRBJ1-1; D unresolved. Trimming took 5 bases from V and 5 from J, leaving 15 bases between them. Per germline, CDR1 LNHDA and CDR2 SQIVND (reference sequence). The CDR3 sequence is 14 residues long. CDR3 DNA: TGTGCCAGTAGTCCAACGGAGGGATGGACTGAAGCTTTCTTT. Translated, it gives CASSPTEGWTEAFF.

This rearrangement joins TRBV3-1 (or the pseudogene TRBV3-2) to TRBJ1-4, with TRBD1 identical over 7 bases. The CDR3 totals 15 residues. V was clipped by 4 bases and J by 6 bases; unmatched bases: 8. Germline CDR1 reads LGHDT; CDR2 reads YNNKEL (reference sequence). CDR3 sequence (DNA): TGTGCCAGCAGCCCCCGGGACAGCCTTGATGAAAAACTGTTTTTT. Protein sequence: CASSPRDSLDEKLFF.

The chain recombines TRBV11-3 with TRBJ2-2; perhaps TRBD2 as D (6 bases). Germline values: CDR1 SGHNT, CDR2 YENEEA. CDR3 length: 16 amino acids. Between the trimmed V and J ends, which lost 0 bases and 1 base, there was a span of 9 bases. The CDR3 sequence is CASSLEGRGNTGELFF. CDR3 DNA: TGTGCCAGCAGCTTAGAAGGGCGGGGGAACACCGGGGAGCTGTTTTTT.

The V gene is TRBV6-6, the J gene TRBJ1-2; D possibly corresponds to TRBD1 (5 bases). From germline, CDR1 is MNHNY and CDR2 SVGAGI (reference sequence). V was pared by 8 bases and J by 2 bases, with 9 bases between. The CDR3 sequence is 12 residues long. Here the CDR3 DNA reads TGTGCCAGCGGGGCAGGCAACTATGGCTACACCTTC. Translating it yields CASGAGNYGYTF.

This clone has only a few counts. J is TRBJ2-1 and V is TRBV30, with 8 bases identical to TRBD1. CDR1 GTSNPN and CDR2 SVGIG come from the germline V gene (reference sequence). The CDR3 extends over 12 amino acids. V dropped 3 bases and J dropped 10; count of bases not matched to a gene: 5. The DNA for the CDR3 is TGTGCCTGGAGGACAGGGGTCTTGGAGCAGTTCTTC. It yields the protein CAWRTGVLEQFF.

The chain uses TRBV4-2 and TRBJ2-7; 8 nucleotides align to TRBD2. The CDR3 runs 16 residues. With V trimmed by 3 bases and J by 3 bases, 10 bases remained unmatched. Looked up from germline, CDR1 is LGHNA and CDR2 is YNFKEQ. The CDR3 reads CASSHLGRGADYEQYF. CDR3 nucleotides: TGTGCCAGCAGCCACTTAGGGCGGGGGGCCGACTACGAGCAGTACTTC.

On this clone itself: The junction departs from the called germline gene at one end, perhaps through a read error. This chain connects TRBV6-2 or TRBV6-3 to TRBJ1-5; D is perhaps TRBD1 (5 bases). Germline V gives CDR1 MNHEY, CDR2 SVGEGT. CDR3 length: 14 amino acids. The CDR3 loop is CASSYPPGRGFSFF. The CDR3 DNA sequence: TGTGCCAGCAGTTACCCCCCCGGGAGGGGCTTTAGCTTTTTT.

This chain joins TRBV12-3 or TRBV12-4 and TRBJ1-1, with D uncertain. Trimming left V 8 bases short and J 9 bases short, with 16 bases between. The CDR3 has 12 residues. CDR3 DNA: TGTGCCAGCGGCCTCGGGGAGCAGAAAGCTTTCTTT. It codes for CASGLGEQKAFF.

This chain joins TRBV2 and TRBJ1-5; D ambiguous. The germline V gene has CDR1 SNHLY and CDR2 FYNNEI. Deletions cut 4 bases from V and 7 bases from J, with 14 bases between. The CDR3 length is 14 residues. Here the CDR3 reads CASSGQTVRQPQHF. In nucleotides, the CDR3 is TGTGCCAGCAGTGGACAAACAGTCCGCCAGCCCCAGCATTTT.

V and J are TRBV19 and TRBJ1-5; 7 nucleotides match TRBD1. The length of the CDR3 is 19 residues. With 2 bases clipped from V and 1 base from J, the junction kept 14 bases outside the gene matches. Germline V gene data show CDR1 as LNHDA and CDR2 as SQIVND (reference sequence). The CDR3 bases are TGTGCCAGTAGTATATCAGCTGACAGGGTATTCGGAAGCAATCAGCCCCAGCATTTT. It codes for CASSISADRVFGSNQPQHF.

V gene TRBV11-2 combines with J gene TRBJ2-5, with unresolved D. The CDR3 contains 14 residues. Trimming took 7 bases from V and 3 from J, leaving 15 bases between them. Germline assignment: CDR1 SGHAT and CDR2 FQNNGV. CDR3 region: CASTSTVYKETQYF. The CDR3 bases are TGTGCCAGCACCTCGACTGTCTACAAAGAGACCCAGTACTTC. The full variable domain, with the rest looked up from reference TRBV11-2 and TRBJ2-5, is EAGVAQSPRYKIIEKRQSVAFWCNPISGHATLYWYQQILGQGPKLLIQFQNNGVVDDSQLPKDRFSAERLKGVDSTLKIQPAKLEDSAVYLCASTSTVYKETQYFGPGTRLLVL.

The chain employs TRBV11-2 and TRBJ2-5; 10 nucleotides match TRBD1. Germline CDR1 is SGHAT and CDR2 is FQNNGV. This CDR3 comprises 16 residues. The ends lost 0 bases at V and 5 bases at J; junction bases unmatched: 6. For the CDR3, the DNA is TGTGCCAGCAGCTTAGATGGGACAGGGGAGTCGGAGACCCAGTACTTC. Its translation is CASSLDGTGESETQYF.

V usage is TRBV6-5 and J usage is TRBJ2-1; 8 nucleotides agree with TRBD2. V was clipped by 2 bases and J by 7 bases; unmatched bases: 4. The CDR3 is 14 residues long. Per the germline V gene, CDR1 is MNHEY and CDR2 is SVGAGI. CDR3 residues: CASSYQAGENEQFF. The CDR3, as DNA: TGTGCCAGCAGTTACCAAGCGGGGGAGAATGAGCAGTTCTTC.